Below, one TCR beta chain is given with its context. Germline CDR1 LGHDT, CDR2 YNNKEL (reference sequence). The CDR3 runs to 15 residues. The ends lost 4 bases at V and 8 bases at J; junction bases unmatched: 12. In the authors' workflow: Nucleated cell number was recorded as an estimate derived from reference gene primer amplification. Clones were sequenced by immunoSEQ multiplex PCR, and TCRdb holds only the in-frame ones, with some missing. The DNA was the basis for D and trimming; V, J and clone size are from that table. The sample lists about 87,000 clones; 70% to 90% were seen once. This sample is part of a study of blood T cell repertoires in COVID-19. Study overall: Donors in the United States, Italy and Spain gave samples during acute or convalescent COVID-19. From T cells, B-cell-depleted T cells, or PBMCs came the material, which was cDNA or gDNA.

The chain couples TRBV3-1 (or the pseudogene TRBV3-2) to TRBJ1-2; 8 bases line up with TRBD1. This receptor was obtained from a man aged 40-49 years with acute or convalescent COVID-19. Sequenced sample: peripheral blood. The CDR3 coding sequence is TGTGCCAGCAGCCCTCTACCTGACAGGGGTTCCGGCTACACCTTC. Its protein is CASSPLPDRGSGYTF.